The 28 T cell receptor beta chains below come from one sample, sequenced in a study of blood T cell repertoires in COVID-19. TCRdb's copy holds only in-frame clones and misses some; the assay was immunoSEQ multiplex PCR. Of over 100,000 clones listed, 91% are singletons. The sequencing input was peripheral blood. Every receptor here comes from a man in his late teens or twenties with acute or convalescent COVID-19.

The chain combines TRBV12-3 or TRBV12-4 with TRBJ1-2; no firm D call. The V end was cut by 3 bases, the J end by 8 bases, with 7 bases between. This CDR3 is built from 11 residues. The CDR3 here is CASSFDSGYTF. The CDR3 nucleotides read TGTGCCAGCAGTTTCGACTCCGGCTACACCTTC.

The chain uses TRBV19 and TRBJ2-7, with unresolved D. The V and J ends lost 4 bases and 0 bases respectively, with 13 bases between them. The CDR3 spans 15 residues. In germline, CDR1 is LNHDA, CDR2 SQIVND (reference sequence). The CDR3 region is CASSTAPRSSYEQYF. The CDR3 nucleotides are TGTGCCAGTAGTACGGCTCCAAGGAGCTCCTACGAGCAGTACTTC.

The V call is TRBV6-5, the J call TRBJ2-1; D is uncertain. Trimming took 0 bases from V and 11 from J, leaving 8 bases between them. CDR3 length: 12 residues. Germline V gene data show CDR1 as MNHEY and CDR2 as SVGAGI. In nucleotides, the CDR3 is TGTGCCAGCAGTTACTCGCGATCCCAGCAGTTCTTC. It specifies CASSYSRSQQFF.

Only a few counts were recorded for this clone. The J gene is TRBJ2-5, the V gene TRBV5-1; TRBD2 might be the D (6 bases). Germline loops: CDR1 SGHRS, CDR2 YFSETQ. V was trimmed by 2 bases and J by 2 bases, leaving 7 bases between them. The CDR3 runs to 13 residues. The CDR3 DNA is TGCGCCAGCAGCTTTGGAGGGCAAGAGACCCAGTACTTC. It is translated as CASSFGGQETQYF.

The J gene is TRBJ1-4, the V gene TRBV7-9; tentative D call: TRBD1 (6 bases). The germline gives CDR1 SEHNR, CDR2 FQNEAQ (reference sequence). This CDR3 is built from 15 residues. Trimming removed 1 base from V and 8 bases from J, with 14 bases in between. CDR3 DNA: TGTGCCAGCAGCTTAGACGGGGGGCCAGTAGAAAAACTGTTTTTT. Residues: CASSLDGGPVEKLFF.

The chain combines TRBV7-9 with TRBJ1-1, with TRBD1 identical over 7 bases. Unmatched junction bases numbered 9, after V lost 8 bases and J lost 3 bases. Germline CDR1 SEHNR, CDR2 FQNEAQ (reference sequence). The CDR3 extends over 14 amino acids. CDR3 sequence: CASVLRGTHTEAFF. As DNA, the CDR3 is TGTGCCAGCGTCCTCAGGGGGACTCACACTGAAGCTTTCTTT.

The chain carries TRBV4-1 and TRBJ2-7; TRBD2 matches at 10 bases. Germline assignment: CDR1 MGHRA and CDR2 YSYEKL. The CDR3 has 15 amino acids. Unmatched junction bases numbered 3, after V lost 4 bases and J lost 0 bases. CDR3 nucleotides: TGCGCCAGCAGCCCTAGCGGGAGTTACTCCTACGAGCAGTACTTC. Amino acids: CASSPSGSYSYEQYF.

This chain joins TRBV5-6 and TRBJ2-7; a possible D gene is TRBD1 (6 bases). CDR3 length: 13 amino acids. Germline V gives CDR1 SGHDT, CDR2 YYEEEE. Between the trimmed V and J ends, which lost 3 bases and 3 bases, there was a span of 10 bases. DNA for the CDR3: TGTGCCAGCAGCTCCCAGGGGTACTACGAGCAGTACTTC. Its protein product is CASSSQGYYEQYF.

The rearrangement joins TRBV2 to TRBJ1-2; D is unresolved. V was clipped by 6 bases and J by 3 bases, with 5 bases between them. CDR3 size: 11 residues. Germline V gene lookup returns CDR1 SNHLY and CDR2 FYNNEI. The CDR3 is CASREHYGYTF. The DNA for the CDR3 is TGTGCCAGCAGGGAGCACTATGGCTACACCTTC.

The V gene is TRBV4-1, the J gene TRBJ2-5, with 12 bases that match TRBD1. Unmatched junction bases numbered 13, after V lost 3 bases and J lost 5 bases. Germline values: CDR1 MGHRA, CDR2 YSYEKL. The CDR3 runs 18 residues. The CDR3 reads CASSQGDRGLLVGETQYF. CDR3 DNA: TGCGCCAGCAGCCAGGGGGACAGGGGGCTGCTGGTCGGGGAGACCCAGTACTTC.

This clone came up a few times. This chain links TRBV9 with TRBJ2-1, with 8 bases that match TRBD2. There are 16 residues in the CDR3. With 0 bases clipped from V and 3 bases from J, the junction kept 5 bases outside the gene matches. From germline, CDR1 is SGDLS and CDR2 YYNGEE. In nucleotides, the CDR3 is TGTGCCAGCAGCGTAGTCGGGCTAGCGGGCTACAATGAGCAGTTCTTC. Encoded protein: CASSVVGLAGYNEQFF.

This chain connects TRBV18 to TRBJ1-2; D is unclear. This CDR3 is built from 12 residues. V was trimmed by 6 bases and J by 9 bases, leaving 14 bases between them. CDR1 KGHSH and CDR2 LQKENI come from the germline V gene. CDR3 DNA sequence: TGTGCCAGCTCCACCGAGGAGAGTAGCTACACCTTC. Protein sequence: CASSTEESSYTF.

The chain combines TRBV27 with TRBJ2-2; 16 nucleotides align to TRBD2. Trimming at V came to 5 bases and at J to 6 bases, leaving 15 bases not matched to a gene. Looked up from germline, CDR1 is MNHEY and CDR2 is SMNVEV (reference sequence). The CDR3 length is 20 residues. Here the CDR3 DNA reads TGTGCCAGCAGTGCCGGGACTAGCGGGAGGGCCGGGAGTTTGGCCGGGGAGCTGTTTTTT. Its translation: CASSAGTSGRAGSLAGELFF.

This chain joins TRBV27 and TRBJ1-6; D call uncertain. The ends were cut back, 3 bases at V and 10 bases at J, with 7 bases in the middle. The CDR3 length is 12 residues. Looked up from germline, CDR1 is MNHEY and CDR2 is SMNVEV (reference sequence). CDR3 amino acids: CASSFPRSPLHF. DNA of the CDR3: TGTGCCAGCAGTTTCCCCCGGTCACCCCTCCACTTT.

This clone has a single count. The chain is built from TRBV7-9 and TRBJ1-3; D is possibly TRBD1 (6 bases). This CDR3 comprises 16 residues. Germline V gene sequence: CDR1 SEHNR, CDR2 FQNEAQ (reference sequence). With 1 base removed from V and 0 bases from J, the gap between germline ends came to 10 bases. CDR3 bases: TGTGCCAGCAGCTTAGAGGGGACAAGCTCTGGAAACACCATATATTTT. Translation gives CASSLEGTSSGNTIYF. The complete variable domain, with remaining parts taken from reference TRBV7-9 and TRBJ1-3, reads DTGVSQNPRHKITKRGQNVTFRCDPISEHNRLYWYRQTLGQGPEFLTYFQNEAQLEKSRLLSDRFSAERPKGSFSTLEIQRTEQGDSAMYLCASSLEGTSSGNTIYFGEGSWLTVV.

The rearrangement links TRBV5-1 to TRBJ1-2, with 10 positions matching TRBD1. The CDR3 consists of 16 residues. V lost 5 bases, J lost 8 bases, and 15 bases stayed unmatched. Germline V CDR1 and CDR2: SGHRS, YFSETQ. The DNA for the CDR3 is TGCGCCAGCAGAAATTTCAAGATCGGGACAGGGGAGGGCTACACCTTC. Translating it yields CASRNFKIGTGEGYTF.

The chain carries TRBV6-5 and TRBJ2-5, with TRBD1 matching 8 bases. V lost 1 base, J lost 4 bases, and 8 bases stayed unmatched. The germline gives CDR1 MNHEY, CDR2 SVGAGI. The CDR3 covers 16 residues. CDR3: CASSYFLGQGGETQYF. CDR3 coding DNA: TGTGCCAGCAGTTACTTCCTTGGACAGGGAGGAGAGACCCAGTACTTC.

Here the CDR3 reads CASRLTGGYNSPLHF. The CDR3 bases are TGTGCCAGCAGATTGACAGGGGGGTATAATTCACCCCTCCACTTT. The rearrangement uses TRBV6-5 and TRBJ1-6; 9 nucleotides agree with TRBD1. Losses at the gene ends were 6 bases for V and 4 bases for J; bases not matched to a gene: 4. This CDR3 spans 15 amino acids. CDR1 is MNHEY and CDR2 is SVGAGI in the germline V gene.

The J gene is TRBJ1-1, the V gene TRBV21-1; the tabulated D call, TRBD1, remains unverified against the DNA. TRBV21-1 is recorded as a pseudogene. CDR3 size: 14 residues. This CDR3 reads CASSRQGHGLKAFF. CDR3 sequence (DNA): TGTGCCAGCAGCAGACAGGGTCATGGGCTGAAAGCTTTCTTT.

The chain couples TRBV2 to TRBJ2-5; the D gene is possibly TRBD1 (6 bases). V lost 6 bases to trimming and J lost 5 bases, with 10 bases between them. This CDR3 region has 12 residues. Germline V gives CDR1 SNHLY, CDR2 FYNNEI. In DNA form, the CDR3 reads TGTGCCAGCAGGGGTCAGGGGGAGACCCAGTACTTC. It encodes CASRGQGETQYF.

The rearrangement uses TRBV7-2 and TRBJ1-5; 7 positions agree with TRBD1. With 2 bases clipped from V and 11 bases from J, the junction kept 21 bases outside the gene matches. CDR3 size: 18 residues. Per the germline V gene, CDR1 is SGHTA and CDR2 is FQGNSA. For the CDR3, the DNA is TGTGCCAGCAGCTTATTCGTTTCACTCGGGACAGTTTCCCAGGCCCAGCATTTT. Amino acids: CASSLFVSLGTVSQAQHF.

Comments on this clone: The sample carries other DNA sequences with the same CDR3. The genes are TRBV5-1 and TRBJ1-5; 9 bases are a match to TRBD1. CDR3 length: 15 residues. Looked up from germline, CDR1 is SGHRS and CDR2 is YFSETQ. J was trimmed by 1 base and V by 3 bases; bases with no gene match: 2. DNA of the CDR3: TGCGCCAGCAGCTCCGGGACAGGGAGCAATCAGCCCCAGCATTTT. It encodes CASSSGTGSNQPQHF.

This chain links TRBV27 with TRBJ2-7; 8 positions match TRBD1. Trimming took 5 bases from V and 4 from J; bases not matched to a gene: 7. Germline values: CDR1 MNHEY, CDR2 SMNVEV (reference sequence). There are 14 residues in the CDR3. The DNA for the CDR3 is TGTGCCAGCAGTGTGGACAGGGTAGGGTACGAGCAGTACTTC. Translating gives CASSVDRVGYEQYF.

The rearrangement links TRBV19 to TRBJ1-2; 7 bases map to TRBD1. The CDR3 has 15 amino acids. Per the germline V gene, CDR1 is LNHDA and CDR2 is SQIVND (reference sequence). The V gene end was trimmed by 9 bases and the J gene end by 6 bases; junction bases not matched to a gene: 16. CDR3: CASHSRQGGADGYTF. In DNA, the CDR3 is TGTGCCAGCCATTCCCGTCAGGGGGGCGCGGATGGCTACACCTTC.

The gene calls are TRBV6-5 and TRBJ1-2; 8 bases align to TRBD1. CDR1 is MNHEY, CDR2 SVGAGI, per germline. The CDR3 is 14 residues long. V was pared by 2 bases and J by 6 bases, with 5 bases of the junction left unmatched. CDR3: CASSYTGQGDGYTF. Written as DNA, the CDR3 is TGTGCCAGCAGTTACACCGGACAGGGTGATGGCTACACCTTC.

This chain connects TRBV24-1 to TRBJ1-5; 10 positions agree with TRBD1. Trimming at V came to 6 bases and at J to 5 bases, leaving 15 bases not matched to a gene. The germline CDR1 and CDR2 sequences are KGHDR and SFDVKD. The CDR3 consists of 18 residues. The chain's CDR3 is CATSSGTGVTETDQPQHF. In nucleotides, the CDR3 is TGTGCCACCAGTTCCGGGACAGGGGTAACCGAAACCGATCAGCCCCAGCATTTT.

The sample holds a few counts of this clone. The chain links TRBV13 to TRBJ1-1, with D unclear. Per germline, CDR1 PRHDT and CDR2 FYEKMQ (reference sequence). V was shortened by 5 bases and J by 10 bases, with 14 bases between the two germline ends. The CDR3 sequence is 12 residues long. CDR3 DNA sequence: TGTGCCAGCAGCCGATGGACTATCGGAGCTTTCTTT. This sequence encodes CASSRWTIGAFF.

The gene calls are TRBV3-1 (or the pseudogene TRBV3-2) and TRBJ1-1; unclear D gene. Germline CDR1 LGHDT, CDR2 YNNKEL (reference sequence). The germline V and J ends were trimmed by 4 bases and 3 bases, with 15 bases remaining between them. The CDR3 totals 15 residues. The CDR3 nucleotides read TGTGCCAGCAGCCCCCCGCGGTCGGAGGACACTGAAGCTTTCTTT. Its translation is CASSPPRSEDTEAFF.